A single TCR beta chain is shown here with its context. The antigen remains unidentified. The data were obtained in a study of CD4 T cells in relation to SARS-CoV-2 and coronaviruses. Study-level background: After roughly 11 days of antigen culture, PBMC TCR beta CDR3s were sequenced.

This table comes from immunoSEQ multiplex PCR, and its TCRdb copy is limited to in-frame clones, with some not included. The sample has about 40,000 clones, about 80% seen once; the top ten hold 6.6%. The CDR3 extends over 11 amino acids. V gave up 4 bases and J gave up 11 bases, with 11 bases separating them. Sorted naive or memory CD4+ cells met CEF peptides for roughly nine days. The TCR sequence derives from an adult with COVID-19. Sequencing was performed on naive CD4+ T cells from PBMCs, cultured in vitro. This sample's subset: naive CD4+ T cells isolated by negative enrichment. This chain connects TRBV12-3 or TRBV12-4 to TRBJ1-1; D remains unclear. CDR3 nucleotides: TGTGCCAGCAGTTACGGAACTCGTGCTTTCTTT. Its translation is CASSYGTRAFF.